Listed below are T cell receptor beta chains from one sample, sequenced in a study of response to subunit inactivated influenza vaccine. MiXCR, applied by TCRdb to the RT-PCR reads, yields one record per CDR3 protein. The sample carries approximately 520,000 distinct CDR3 sequences, about 15% recorded once. The sample in question was CD4+ T cells sorted from PBMCs, obtained less than 25 months after vaccination. All receptors come from a man between 50 and 70 years old who received an inactivated influenza vaccine. The CDR3 runs from the conserved cysteine through the conserved F or W. D genes are given only for firm matches. Some rows have no size entry. The others give once, few or many, or a class for an expanded clone.

J | D | V | size | CDR3 | DNA
TRBJ2-7 | . | TRBV21-1 | . | CASTHPPGQASYEQYF | TGTGCCAGCACCCACCCCCCGGGACAGGCCTCCTACGAGCAGTACTTC
TRBJ1-6 | . | TRBV4-2 | few | CASSQDKGIYSPLHF | TGTGCCAGCAGCCAGGATAAGGGTATCTATTCACCCCTCCACTTT
TRBJ2-3 | TRBD2 | TRBV12-3/TRBV12-4 | . | CASILRGGLTDTQYF | TGTGCCAGCATTTTGCGGGGGGGGCTCACAGATACGCAGTATTTT
TRBJ2-7 | . | TRBV7-2 | few | CASSLAVHYEQYF | TGTGCCAGCAGCTTAGCGGTCCACTACGAGCAGTACTTC
TRBJ1-1 | . | TRBV7-3 | . | CASSLSPGGITEAFF | TGTGCCAGCAGCTTAAGTCCCGGGGGGATTACTGAAGCTTTCTTT
TRBJ2-1 | TRBD2 | TRBV11-2 | many | CASSTQIAGAVERLNEQFF | TGTGCCAGCAGCACCCAAATAGCGGGAGCGGTTGAGAGGCTAAATGAGCAGTTCTTC
TRBJ2-2 | . | TRBV4-2 | few | CASSPPRGANTGELFF | TGTGCCAGCAGCCCTCCCAGGGGGGCGAACACCGGGGAGCTGTTTTTT
TRBJ1-5 | . | TRBV28 | . | CASFKNRDIQPQHF | TGTGCCAGCTTTAAAAACAGGGATATTCAGCCCCAGCATTTT
TRBJ1-6 | TRBD1 | TRBV28 | . | CATGQGPSPLHF | TGTGCCACGGGACAGGGACCCTCACCCCTCCACTTT
TRBJ2-1 | TRBD2 | TRBV29-1 | . | CSVEDRGGEQFF | TGCAGCGTTGAAGATCGGGGGGGTGAGCAGTTCTTC
TRBJ2-2 | . | TRBV30 | . | CAWSVPASQTGELFF | TGTGCCTGGAGTGTACCAGCGTCCCAGACCGGGGAGCTGTTTTTT
TRBJ2-5 | TRBD1 | TRBV19 | few | CASTSSPGTGRYF | TGTGCCAGTACCTCCTCTCCCGGGACAGGGAGGTACTTC
TRBJ1-3 | . | TRBV3-1 | . | CASSLWGGNSGNTIYF | TGTGCCAGCAGCCTCTGGGGGGGCAACTCTGGAAACACCATATATTTT
TRBJ1-1 | . | TRBV5-1 | many | CASSLGPNAEAFF | TGCGCCAGCAGCTTGGGACCCAACGCTGAAGCTTTCTTT
TRBJ2-2 | . | TRBV4-3 | few | CASSQDPVAGPNTGELFF | TGCGCCAGCAGCCAAGATCCTGTGGCAGGACCGAACACCGGGGAGCTGTTTTTT
TRBJ2-7 | . | TRBV7-2 | . | CASSLFAKGYEQYF | TGTGCCAGCAGCTTATTTGCTAAAGGCTACGAGCAGTACTTC
TRBJ1-2 | TRBD1 | TRBV5-5 | few | CASSPTRTGWYGYTF | TGTGCCAGCAGCCCAACCAGGACAGGGTGGTATGGCTACACCTTC
TRBJ1-1 | . | TRBV5-4 | . | CASTQGGRNTEAFF | TGTGCCAGCACCCAGGGCGGGCGGAACACTGAAGCTTTCTTT
TRBJ2-1 | . | TRBV5-1 | many | CASSPQAGLNNEQFF | TGCGCCAGCAGCCCCCAAGCTGGACTAAACAATGAGCAGTTCTTC
TRBJ2-1 | . | TRBV12-3/TRBV12-4 | few | CASSFRAGNEQFF | TGTGCCAGCAGTTTTCGGGCGGGAAATGAGCAGTTCTTC
TRBJ2-7 | TRBD2 | TRBV20-1 | few | CSARAVGVAGGDNEQYF | TGCAGTGCTAGAGCCGTCGGGGTAGCGGGAGGAGACAACGAGCAGTACTTC
TRBJ2-5 | . | TRBV20-1 | . | CSARIHSIEETQYF | TGCAGTGCTAGAATACACTCGATAGAGGAGACCCAGTACTTC